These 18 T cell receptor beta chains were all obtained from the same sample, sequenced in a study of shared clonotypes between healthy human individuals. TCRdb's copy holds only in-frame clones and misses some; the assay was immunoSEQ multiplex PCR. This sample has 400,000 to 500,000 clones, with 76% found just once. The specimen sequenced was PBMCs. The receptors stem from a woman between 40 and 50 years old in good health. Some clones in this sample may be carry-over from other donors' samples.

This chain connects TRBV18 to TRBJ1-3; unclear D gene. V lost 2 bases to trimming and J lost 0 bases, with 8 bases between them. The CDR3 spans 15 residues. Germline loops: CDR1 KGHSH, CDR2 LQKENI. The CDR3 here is CASSPVGSSGNTIYF. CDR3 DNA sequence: TGTGCCAGCTCACCAGTCGGCAGCTCTGGAAACACCATATATTTT.

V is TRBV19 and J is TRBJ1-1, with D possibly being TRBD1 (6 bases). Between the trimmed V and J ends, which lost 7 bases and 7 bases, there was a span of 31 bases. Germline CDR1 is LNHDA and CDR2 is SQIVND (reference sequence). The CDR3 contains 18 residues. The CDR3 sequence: CASTVGGRVLGPLYEAFF. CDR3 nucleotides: TGTGCCAGTACGGTAGGGGGTCGCGTTTTGGGCCCGCTGTATGAAGCTTTCTTT.

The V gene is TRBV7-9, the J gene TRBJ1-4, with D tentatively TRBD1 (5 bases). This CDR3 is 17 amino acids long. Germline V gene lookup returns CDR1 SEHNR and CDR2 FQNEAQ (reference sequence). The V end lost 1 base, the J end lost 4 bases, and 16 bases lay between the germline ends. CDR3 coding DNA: TGTGCCAGCAGCTTAGGATGGTCAGGGCAAAGTAATGAAAAACTGTTTTTT. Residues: CASSLGWSGQSNEKLFF.

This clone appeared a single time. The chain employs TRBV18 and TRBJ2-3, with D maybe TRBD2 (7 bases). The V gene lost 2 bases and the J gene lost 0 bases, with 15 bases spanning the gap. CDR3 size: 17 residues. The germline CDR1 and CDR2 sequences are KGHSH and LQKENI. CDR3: CASSPIGGARSTDTQYF. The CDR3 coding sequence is TGTGCCAGCTCACCAATAGGGGGGGCGCGGAGCACAGATACGCAGTATTTT.

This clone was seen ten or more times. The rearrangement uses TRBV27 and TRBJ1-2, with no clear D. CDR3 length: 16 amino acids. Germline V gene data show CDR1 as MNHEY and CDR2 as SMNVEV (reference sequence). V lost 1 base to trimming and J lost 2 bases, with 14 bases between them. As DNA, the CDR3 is TGTGCCAGCAGTTTATTCGGGGTGGGAGTCAACTATGGCTACACCTTC. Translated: CASSLFGVGVNYGYTF.

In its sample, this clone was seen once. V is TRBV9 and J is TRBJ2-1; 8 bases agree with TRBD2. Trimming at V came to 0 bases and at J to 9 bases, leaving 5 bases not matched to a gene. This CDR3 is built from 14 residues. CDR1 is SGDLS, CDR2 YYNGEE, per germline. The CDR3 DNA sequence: TGTGCCAGCAGCGTAGCGGGAGGGCCTGGTGAGCAGTTCTTC. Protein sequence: CASSVAGGPGEQFF.

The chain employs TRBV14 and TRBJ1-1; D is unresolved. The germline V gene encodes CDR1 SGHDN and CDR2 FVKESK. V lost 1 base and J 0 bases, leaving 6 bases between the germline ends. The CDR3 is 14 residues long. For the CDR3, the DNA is TGTGCCAGCAGCCAAGGGTTCCTGAACACTGAAGCTTTCTTT. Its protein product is CASSQGFLNTEAFF.

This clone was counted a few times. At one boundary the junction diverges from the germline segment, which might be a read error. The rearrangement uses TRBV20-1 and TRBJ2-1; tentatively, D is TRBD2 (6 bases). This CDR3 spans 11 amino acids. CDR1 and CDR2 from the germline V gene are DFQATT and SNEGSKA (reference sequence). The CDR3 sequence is CSARWDSRAVF. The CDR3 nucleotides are TGCAGTGCTAGATGGGACTCAAGGGCGGTCTTC.

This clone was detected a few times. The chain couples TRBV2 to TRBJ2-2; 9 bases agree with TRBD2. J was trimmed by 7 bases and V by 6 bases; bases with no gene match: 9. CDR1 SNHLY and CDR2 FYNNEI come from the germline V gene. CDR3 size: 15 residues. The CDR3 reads CASRLIAGENGELFF. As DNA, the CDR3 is TGTGCCAGCAGGTTAATAGCGGGAGAAAACGGGGAGCTGTTTTTT.

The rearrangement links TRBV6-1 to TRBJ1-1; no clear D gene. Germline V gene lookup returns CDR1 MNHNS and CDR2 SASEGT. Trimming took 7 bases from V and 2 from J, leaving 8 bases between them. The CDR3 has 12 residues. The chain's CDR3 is CASTGDNTEAFF. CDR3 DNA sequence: TGTGCCAGCACTGGGGATAACACTGAAGCTTTCTTT.

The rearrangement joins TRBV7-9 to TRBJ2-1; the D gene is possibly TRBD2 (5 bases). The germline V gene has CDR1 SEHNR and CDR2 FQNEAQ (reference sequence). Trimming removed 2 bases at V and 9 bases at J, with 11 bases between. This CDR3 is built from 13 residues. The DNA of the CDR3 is TGTGCCAGCAGCTTACCGGGGAGCCCTGAGCAGTTCTTC. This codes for CASSLPGSPEQFF.

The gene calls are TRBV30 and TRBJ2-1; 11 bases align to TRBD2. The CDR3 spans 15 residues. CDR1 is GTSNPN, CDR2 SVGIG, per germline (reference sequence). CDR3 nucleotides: TGTGCAAGACAGAACGGGACTAGCGGATACAATGAGCAGTTCTTC. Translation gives CARQNGTSGYNEQFF.

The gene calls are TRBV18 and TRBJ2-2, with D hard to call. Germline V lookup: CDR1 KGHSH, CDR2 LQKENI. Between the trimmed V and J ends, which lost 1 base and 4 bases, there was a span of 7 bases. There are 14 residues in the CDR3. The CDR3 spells CASSPRGSTGELFF. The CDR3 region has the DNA TGTGCCAGCTCACCACGGGGAAGCACCGGGGAGCTGTTTTTT.

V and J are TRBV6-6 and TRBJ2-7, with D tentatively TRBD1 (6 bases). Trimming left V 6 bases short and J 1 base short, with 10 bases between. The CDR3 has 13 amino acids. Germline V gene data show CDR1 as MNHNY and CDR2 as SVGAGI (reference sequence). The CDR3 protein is CASRRQASYEQYF. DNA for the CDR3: TGTGCCAGCAGGCGACAGGCGTCCTACGAGCAGTACTTC.

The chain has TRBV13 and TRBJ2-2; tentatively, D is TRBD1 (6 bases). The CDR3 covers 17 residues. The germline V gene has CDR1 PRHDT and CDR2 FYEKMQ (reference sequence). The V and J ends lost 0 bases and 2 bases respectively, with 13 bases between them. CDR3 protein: CASSLGPDRINTGELFF. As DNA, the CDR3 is TGTGCCAGCAGCTTAGGCCCAGACAGGATTAACACCGGGGAGCTGTTTTTT.

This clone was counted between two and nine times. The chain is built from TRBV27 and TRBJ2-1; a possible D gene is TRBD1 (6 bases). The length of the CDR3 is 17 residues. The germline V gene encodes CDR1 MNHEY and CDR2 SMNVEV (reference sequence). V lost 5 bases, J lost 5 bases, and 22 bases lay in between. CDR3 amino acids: CASSPSPLKGGDNEQFF. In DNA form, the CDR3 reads TGTGCCAGCAGTCCTTCCCCACTAAAAGGGGGTGACAATGAGCAGTTCTTC.

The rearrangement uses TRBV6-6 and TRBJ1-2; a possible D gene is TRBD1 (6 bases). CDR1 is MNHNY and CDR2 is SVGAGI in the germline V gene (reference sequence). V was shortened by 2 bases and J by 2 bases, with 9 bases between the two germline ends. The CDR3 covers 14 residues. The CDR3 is CASSYGDRNYGYTF. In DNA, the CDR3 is TGTGCCAGCAGTTACGGTGACAGGAACTATGGCTACACCTTC.

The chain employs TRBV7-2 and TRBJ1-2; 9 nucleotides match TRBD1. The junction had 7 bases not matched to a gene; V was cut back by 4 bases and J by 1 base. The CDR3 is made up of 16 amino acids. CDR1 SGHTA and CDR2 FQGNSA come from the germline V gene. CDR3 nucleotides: TGTGCCAGCAGCTCCCGGACAGGGGAAGTTAACTATGGCTACACCTTC. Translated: CASSSRTGEVNYGYTF. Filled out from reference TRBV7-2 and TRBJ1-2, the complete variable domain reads GAGVSQSPSNKVTEKGKDVELRCDPISGHTALYWYRQSLGQGLEFLIYFQGNSAPDKSGLPSDRFSAERTGGSVSTLTIQRTQQEDSAVYLCASSSRTGEVNYGYTFGSGTRLTVV.